Listed here are 8 T cell receptor beta chains from one sample, sequenced in a study of blood T cell repertoires in COVID-19 (dated by TCRdb to the early 2020s). The receptor library was made with the immunoSEQ multiplex PCR assay. TCRdb re-hosts the immuneACCESS table, in-frame sequences only. Its copies lack some clones; in the studies checked, an unresolved V gene accounts for under half of them, and the cause for the rest is not known. The table for this sample lists 200,000 to 250,000 clones; about nine tenths of them were counted only once. The ten biggest clones cover roughly 6% of the sample. Sequenced: PBMCs or T cells enriched from blood (not recorded which). The receptors were sampled from a woman aged 30 to 39 with acute COVID-19.

This rearrangement joins TRBV28 to TRBJ1-5, with D perhaps TRBD1 (5 bases). Germline assignment: CDR1 MDHEN and CDR2 SYDVKM. Trimming shortened V by 7 bases and J by 2 bases, and 15 bases separated the two germline ends. The CDR3 spans 15 residues. The CDR3 sequence: CASTWGRARNQPQHF. The DNA for the CDR3 is TGTGCCAGCACCTGGGGCAGGGCCCGCAATCAGCCCCAGCATTTT.

The gene calls are TRBV7-2 and TRBJ2-7; 7 positions agree with TRBD2. Germline trimming cut 5 bases from V and 3 bases from J; bases unmatched to any gene: 16. The CDR3 extends over 17 amino acids. Germline lookup yields CDR1 SGHTA and CDR2 FQGNSA. CDR3 sequence (DNA): TGTGCCAGCAGCGAAAGCGGGACGAATAGGCCCAGCTACGAGCAGTACTTC. Its protein is CASSESGTNRPSYEQYF. Supplemented by reference TRBV7-2 and TRBJ2-7, the full variable domain reads GAGVSQSPSNKVTEKGKDVELRCDPISGHTALYWYRQSLGQGLEFLIYFQGNSAPDKSGLPSDRFSAERTGGSVSTLTIQRTQQEDSAVYLCASSESGTNRPSYEQYFGPGTRLTVT.

The V and J genes are TRBV5-8 and TRBJ2-5, with 8 bases lining up with TRBD2. Germline lookup yields CDR1 SGHTS and CDR2 YDEGEE. This CDR3 has 15 residues. The ends lost 0 bases at V and 1 base at J; junction bases unmatched: 2. DNA for the CDR3: TGTGCCAGCAGCTTGGGGACTAGCTTCCAAGAGACCCAGTACTTC. Encoded protein: CASSLGTSFQETQYF.

The V gene is TRBV3-1 (or the pseudogene TRBV3-2), the J gene TRBJ2-1; D is uncertain. Germline assignment: CDR1 LGHDT and CDR2 YNNKEL (reference sequence). CDR3 length: 12 amino acids. Trimming pared 5 bases from V and 5 bases from J, leaving 7 bases between. Here the CDR3 DNA reads TGTGCCAGCAGCGCTCACAACAATGAGCAGTTCTTC. Translated, it gives CASSAHNNEQFF.

Only a few counts were recorded for this clone. The chain employs TRBV5-1 and TRBJ1-2, with 7 positions matching TRBD1. The CDR3 is made up of 13 amino acids. V trimming: 0 bases; J trimming: 6 bases; junction bases outside the gene matches: 2. CDR1 and CDR2 (germline): SGHRS, YFSETQ. The CDR3 loop reads CASSLDGTDGYTF. The CDR3 DNA is TGCGCCAGCAGCTTGGACGGGACAGATGGCTACACCTTC.

V is TRBV7-6 and J is TRBJ1-4, with D possibly TRBD1 on 6 matching bases. Germline V gives CDR1 SGHVS, CDR2 FNYEAQ. The CDR3 loop spans 19 amino acids. Trimming cost V 0 bases and J 0 bases, with 17 bases left between them. DNA of the CDR3: TGTGCCAGCAGCTTAGCGCCGAGACAGGCCACCTCAACTAATGAAAAACTGTTTTTT. It specifies CASSLAPRQATSTNEKLFF.

Only a few counts were recorded for this clone. The rearrangement links TRBV5-1 to TRBJ2-2; tentatively, D is TRBD1 (7 bases). CDR3 length equals 16 residues. From germline, CDR1 is SGHRS and CDR2 YFSETQ. Between the trimmed V and J ends, which lost 7 bases and 0 bases, there was a span of 16 bases. CDR3: CASHGGGGSNTGELFF. The CDR3 bases are TGCGCCAGCCACGGAGGGGGCGGATCGAACACCGGGGAGCTGTTTTTT.

This chain uses TRBV27 with TRBJ2-7; no reliable D call. The CDR3 is made up of 14 amino acids. V gave up 5 bases and J gave up 1 base, with 12 bases separating them. Germline V gene sequence: CDR1 MNHEY, CDR2 SMNVEV (reference sequence). The CDR3 is CASSPATGSYEQYF. The CDR3, as DNA: TGTGCCAGCAGTCCTGCGACGGGTTCCTACGAGCAGTACTTC.